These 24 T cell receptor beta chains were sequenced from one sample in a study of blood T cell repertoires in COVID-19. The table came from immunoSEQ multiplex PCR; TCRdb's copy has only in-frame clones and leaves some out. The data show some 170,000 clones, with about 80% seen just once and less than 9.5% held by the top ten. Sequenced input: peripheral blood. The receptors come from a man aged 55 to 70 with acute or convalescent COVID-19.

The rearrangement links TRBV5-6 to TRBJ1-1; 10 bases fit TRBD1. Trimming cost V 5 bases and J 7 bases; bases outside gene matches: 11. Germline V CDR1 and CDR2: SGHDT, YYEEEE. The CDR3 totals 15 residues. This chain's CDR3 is CASRRRDRGQGEAFF. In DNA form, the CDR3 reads TGTGCCAGCAGAAGAAGAGACAGGGGGCAAGGTGAAGCTTTCTTT. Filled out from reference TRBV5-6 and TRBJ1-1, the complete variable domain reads DAGVTQSPTHLIKTRGQQVTLRCSPKSGHDTVSWYQQALGQGPQFIFQYYEEEERQRGNFPDRFSGHQFPNYSSELNVNALLLGDSALYLCASRRRDRGQGEAFFGQGTRLTVV.

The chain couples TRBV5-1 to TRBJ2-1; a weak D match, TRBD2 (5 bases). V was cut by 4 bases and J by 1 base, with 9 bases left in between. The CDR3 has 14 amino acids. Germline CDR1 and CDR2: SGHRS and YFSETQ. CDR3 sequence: CASSLSGSYNEQFF. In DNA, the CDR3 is TGCGCCAGCAGCCTTTCGGGATCCTACAATGAGCAGTTCTTC.

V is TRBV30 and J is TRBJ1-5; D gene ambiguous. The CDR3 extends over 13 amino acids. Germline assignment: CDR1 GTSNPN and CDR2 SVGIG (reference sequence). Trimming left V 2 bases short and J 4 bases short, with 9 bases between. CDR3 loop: CAWSSRLNQPQHF. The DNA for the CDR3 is TGTGCCTGGAGTAGTCGCCTAAATCAGCCCCAGCATTTT. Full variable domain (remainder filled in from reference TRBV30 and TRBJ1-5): SQTIHQWPATLVQPVGSPLSLECTVEGTSNPNLYWYRQAAGRGLQLLFYSVGIGQISSEVPQNLSASRPQDRQFILSSKKLLLSDSGFYLCAWSSRLNQPQHFGDGTRLSIL.

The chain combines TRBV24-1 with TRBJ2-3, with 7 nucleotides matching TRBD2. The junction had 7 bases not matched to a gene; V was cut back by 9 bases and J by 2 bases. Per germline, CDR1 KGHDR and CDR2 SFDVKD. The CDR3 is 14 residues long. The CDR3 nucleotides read TGTGCCACCTCGGCTAGCGGCCTCACAGATACGCAGTATTTT. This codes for CATSASGLTDTQYF.

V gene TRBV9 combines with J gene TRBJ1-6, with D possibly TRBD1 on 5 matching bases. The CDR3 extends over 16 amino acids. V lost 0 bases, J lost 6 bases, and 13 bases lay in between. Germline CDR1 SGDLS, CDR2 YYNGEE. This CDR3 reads CASSVAGDGSNSPLHF. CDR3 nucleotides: TGTGCCAGCAGCGTAGCGGGGGACGGATCTAATTCACCCCTCCACTTT.

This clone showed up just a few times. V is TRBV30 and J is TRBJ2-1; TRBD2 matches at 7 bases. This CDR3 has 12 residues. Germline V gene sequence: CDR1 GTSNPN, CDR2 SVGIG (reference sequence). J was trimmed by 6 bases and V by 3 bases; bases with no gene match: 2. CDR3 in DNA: TGTGCCTGGAGCCCGGGGGGCAATGAGCAGTTCTTC. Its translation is CAWSPGGNEQFF.

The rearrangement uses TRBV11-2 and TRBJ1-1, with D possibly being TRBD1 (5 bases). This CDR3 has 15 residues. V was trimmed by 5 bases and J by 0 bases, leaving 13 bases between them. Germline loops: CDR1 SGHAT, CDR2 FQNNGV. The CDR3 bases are TGTGCCAGCAGCCCCCAGGGAAGTCTGAACACTGAAGCTTTCTTT. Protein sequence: CASSPQGSLNTEAFF.

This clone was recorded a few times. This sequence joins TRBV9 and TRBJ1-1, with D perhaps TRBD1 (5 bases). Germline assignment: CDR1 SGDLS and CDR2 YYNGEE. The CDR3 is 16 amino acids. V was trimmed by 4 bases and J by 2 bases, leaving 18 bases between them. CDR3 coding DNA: TGTGCCAGCAGCCCCCGCTTTGGGGCCTCTAACACTGAAGCTTTCTTT. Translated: CASSPRFGASNTEAFF.

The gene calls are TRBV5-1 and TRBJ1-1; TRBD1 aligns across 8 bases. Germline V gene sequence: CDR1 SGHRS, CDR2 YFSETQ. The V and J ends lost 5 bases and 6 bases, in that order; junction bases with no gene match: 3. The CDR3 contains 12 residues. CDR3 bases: TGCGCCAGCAGGACAGGGGTGTCTGAAGCTTTCTTT. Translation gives CASRTGVSEAFF.

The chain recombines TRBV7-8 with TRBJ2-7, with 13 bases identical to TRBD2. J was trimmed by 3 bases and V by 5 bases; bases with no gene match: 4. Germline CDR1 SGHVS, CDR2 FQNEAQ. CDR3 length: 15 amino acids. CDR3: CASSGTSGGDYEQYF. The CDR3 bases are TGTGCCAGCAGCGGAACTAGCGGGGGGGACTACGAGCAGTACTTC.

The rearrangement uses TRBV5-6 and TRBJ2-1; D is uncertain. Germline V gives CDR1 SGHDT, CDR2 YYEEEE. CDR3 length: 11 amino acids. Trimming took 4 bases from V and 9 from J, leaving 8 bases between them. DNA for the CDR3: TGTGCCAGCAGCCTAGAAGTTGAGCAGTTCTTC. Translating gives CASSLEVEQFF.

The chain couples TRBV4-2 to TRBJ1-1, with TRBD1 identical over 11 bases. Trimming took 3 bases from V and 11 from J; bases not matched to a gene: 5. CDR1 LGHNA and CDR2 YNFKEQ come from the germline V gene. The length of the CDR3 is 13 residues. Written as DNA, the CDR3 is TGTGCCAGCAGCCACGGACAGGGGGCGATGGCTTTCTTT. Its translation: CASSHGQGAMAFF.

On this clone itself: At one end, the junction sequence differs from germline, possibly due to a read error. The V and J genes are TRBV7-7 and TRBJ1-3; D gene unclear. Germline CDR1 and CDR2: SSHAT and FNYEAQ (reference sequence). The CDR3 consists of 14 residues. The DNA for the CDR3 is TGTGCTAGCAGCCCCCTTCTCCCTGGAAACACCATATATTTT. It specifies CASSPLLPGNTIYF.

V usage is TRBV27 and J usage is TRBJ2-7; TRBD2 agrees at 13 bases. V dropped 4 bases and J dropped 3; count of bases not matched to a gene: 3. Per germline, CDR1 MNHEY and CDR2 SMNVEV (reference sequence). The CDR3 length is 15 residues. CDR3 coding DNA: TGTGCCAGCAGTTCCTGGACTAGCGGGGGCTACGAGCAGTACTTC. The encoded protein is CASSSWTSGGYEQYF.

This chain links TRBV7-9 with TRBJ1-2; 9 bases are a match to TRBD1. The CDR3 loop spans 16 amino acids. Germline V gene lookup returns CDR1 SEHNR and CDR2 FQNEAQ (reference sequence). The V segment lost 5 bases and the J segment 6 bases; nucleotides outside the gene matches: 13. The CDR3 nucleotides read TGTGCCAGCAGCACGAGCGAGGGACAGGGAAGGGATGGCTACACCTTC. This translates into CASSTSEGQGRDGYTF. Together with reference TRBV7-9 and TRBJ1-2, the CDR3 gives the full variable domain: DTGVSQNPRHKITKRGQNVTFRCDPISEHNRLYWYRQTLGQGPEFLTYFQNEAQLEKSRLLSDRFSAERPKGSFSTLEIQRTEQGDSAMYLCASSTSEGQGRDGYTFGSGTRLTVV.

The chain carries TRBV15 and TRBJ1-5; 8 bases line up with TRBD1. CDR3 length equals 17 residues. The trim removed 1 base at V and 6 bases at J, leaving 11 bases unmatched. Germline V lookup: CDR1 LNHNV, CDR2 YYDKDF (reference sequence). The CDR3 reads CATSRVPGGVGSQPQHF. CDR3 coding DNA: TGTGCCACCAGCAGAGTCCCAGGGGGCGTAGGATCTCAGCCCCAGCATTTT. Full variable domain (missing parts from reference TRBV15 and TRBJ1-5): DAMVIQNPRYQVTQFGKPVTLSCSQTLNHNVMYWYQQKSSQAPKLLFHYYDKDFNNEADTPDNFQSRRPNTSFCFLDIRSPGLGDTAMYLCATSRVPGGVGSQPQHFGDGTRLSIL.

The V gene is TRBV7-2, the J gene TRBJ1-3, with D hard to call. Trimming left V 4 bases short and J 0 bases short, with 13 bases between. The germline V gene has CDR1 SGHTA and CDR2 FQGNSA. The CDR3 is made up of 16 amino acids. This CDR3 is CASSSQDVYSGNTIYF. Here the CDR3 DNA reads TGTGCCAGCAGCTCCCAAGATGTCTACTCTGGAAACACCATATATTTT. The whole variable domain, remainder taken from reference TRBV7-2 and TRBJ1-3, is GAGVSQSPSNKVTEKGKDVELRCDPISGHTALYWYRQSLGQGLEFLIYFQGNSAPDKSGLPSDRFSAERTGGSVSTLTIQRTQQEDSAVYLCASSSQDVYSGNTIYFGEGSWLTVV.

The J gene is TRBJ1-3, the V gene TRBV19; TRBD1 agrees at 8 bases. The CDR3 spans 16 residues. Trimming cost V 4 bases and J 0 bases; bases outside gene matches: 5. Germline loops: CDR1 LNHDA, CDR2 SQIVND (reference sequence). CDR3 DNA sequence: TGTGCCAGTAGTACGACAGGGGCCCTCTCTGGAAACACCATATATTTT. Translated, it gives CASSTTGALSGNTIYF.

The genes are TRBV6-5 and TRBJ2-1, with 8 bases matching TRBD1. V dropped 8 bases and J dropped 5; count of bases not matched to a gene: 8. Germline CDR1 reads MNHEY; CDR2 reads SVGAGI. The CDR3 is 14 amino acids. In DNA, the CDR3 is TGTGCCAGCGGATTGATGGACAGGGACAATGAGCAGTTCTTC. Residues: CASGLMDRDNEQFF.

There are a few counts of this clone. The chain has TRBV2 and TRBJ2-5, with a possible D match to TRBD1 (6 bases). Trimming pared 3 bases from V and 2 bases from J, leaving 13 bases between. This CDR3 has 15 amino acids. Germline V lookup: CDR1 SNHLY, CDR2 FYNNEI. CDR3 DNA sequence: TGTGCCAGCAGTGAGGGGCAGGGGAAGCAAGAGACCCAGTACTTC. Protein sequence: CASSEGQGKQETQYF.

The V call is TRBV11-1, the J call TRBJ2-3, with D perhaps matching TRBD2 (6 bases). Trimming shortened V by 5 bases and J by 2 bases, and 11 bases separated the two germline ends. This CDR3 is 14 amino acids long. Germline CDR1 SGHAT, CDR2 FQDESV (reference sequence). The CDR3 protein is CASSIMDYTDTQYF. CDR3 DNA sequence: TGTGCCAGCAGCATAATGGACTACACAGATACGCAGTATTTT.

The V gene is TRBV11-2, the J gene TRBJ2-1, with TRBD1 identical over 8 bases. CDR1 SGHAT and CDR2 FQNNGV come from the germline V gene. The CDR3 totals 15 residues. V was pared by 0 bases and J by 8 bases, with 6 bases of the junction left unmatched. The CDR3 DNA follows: TGTGCCAGCAGCTTAGAGCCTCAGACAGGGGATGAGCAGTTCTTC. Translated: CASSLEPQTGDEQFF.

CDR3 protein: CASGGTSGVNTGELFF. CDR3 DNA: TGTGCCAGCGGCGGGACTAGCGGGGTGAACACCGGGGAGCTGTTTTTT. The chain combines TRBV11-3 with TRBJ2-2, with 13 bases matching TRBD2. Germline V gene sequence: CDR1 SGHNT, CDR2 YENEEA. CDR3 length: 16 residues. J lost 1 base, V lost 8 bases, and 4 bases had no gene match.

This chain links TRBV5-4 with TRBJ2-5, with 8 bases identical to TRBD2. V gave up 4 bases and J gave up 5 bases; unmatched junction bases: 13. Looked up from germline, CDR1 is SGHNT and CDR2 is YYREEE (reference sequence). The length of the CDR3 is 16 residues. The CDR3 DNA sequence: TGTGCCAGCAGCCGACCCGGACTAGCTGGGGTGGAGACCCAGTACTTC. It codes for CASSRPGLAGVETQYF.